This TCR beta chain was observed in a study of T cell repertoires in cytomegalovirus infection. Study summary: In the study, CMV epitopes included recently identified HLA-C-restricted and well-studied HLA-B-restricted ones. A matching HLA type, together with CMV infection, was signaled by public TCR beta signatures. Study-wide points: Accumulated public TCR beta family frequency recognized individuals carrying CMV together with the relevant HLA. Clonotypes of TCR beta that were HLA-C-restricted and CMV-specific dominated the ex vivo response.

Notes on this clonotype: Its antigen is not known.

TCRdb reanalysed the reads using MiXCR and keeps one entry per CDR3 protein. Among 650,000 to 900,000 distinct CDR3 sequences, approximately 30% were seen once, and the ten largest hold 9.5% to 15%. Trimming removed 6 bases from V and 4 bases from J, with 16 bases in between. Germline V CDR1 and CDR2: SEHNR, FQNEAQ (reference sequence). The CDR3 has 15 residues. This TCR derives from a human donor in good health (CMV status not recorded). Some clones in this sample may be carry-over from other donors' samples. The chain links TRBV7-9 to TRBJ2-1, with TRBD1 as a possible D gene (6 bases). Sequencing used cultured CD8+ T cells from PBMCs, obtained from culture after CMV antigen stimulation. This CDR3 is CASSHRDTPYNEQFF. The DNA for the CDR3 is TGTGCCAGCAGTCACCGGGACACCCCGTACAATGAGCAGTTCTTC.